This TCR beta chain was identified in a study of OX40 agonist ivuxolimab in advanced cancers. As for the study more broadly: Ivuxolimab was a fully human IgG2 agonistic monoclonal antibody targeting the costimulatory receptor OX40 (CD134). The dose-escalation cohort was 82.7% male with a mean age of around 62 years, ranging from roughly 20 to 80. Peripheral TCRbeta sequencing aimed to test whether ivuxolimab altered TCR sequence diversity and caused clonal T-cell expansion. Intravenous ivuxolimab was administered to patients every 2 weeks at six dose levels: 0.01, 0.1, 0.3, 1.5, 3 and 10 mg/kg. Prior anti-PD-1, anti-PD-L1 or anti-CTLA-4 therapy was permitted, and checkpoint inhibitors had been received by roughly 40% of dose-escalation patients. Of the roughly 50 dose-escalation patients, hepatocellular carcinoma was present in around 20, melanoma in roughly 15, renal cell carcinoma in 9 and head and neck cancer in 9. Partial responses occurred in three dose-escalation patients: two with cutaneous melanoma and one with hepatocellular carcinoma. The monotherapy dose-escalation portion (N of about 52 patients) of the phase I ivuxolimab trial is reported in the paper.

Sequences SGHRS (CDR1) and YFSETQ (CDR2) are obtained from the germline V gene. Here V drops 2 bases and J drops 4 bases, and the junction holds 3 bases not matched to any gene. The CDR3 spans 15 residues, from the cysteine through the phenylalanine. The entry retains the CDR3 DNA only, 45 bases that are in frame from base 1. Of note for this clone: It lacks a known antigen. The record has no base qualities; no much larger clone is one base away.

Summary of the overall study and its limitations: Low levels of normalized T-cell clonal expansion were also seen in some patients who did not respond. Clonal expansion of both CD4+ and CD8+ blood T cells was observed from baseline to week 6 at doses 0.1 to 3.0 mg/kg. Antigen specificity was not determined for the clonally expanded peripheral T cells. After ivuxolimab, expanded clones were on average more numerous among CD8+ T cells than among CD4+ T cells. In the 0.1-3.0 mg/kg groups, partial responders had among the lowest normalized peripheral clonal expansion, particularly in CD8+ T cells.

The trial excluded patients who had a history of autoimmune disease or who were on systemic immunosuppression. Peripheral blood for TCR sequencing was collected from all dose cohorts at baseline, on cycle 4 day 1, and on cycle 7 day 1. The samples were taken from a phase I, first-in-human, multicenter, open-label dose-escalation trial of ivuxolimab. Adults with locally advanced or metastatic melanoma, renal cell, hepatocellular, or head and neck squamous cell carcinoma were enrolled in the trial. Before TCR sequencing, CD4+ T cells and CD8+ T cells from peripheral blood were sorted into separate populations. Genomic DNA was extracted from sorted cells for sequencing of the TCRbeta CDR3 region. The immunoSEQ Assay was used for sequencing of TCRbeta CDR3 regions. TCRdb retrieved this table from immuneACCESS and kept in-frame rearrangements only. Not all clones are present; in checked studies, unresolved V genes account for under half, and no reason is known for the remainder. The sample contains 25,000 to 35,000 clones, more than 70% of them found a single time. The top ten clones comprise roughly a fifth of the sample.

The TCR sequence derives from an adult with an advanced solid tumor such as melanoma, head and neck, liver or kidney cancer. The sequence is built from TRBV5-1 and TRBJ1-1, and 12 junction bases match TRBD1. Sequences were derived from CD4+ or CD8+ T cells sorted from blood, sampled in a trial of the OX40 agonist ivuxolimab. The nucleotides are TGCGCCAGCAGCTTCGGGACAGGGGGCCCCACTGAAGCTTTCTTT. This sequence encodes CASSFGTGGPTEAFF.